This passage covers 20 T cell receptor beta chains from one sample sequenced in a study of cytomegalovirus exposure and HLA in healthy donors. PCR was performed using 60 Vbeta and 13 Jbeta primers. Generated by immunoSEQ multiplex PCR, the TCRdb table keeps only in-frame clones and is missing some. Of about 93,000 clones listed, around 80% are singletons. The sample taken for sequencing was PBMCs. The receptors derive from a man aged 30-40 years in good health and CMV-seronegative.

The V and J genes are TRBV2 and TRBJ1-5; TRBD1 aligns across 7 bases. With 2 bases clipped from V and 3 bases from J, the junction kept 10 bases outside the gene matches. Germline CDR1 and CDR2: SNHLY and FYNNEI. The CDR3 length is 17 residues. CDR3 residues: CASSEWGRGTLNQPQHF. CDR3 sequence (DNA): TGTGCCAGCAGTGAATGGGGCAGGGGGACCCTCAATCAGCCCCAGCATTTT.

The CDR3 spells CASRKTGWDTEAFF. In DNA form, the CDR3 reads TGTGCCAGCAGAAAGACAGGGTGGGACACTGAAGCTTTCTTT. This rearrangement joins TRBV6-6 to TRBJ1-1; 7 bases line up with TRBD1. J was trimmed by 3 bases and V by 6 bases; bases with no gene match: 7. The CDR3 spans 14 residues. Germline V CDR1 and CDR2: MNHNY, SVGAGI (reference sequence).

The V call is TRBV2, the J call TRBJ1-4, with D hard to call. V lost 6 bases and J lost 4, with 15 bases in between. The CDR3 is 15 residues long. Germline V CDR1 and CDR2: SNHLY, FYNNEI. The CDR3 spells CASSGRTRGNEKLFF. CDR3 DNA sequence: TGTGCCAGCAGCGGAAGGACTCGGGGTAATGAAAAACTGTTTTTT.

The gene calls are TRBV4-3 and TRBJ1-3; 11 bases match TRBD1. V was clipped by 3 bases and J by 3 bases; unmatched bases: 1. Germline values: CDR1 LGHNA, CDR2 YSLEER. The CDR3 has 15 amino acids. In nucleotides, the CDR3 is TGCGCCAGCAGCCAGGGACAGGGGGTTGGAAACACCATATATTTT. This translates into CASSQGQGVGNTIYF.

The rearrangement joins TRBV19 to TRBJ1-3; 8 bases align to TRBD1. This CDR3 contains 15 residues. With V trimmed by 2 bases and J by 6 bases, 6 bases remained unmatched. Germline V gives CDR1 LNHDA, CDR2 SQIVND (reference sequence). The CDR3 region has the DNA TGTGCCAGTAGTATACGGACAGGGACTCCAAACACCATATATTTT. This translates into CASSIRTGTPNTIYF.

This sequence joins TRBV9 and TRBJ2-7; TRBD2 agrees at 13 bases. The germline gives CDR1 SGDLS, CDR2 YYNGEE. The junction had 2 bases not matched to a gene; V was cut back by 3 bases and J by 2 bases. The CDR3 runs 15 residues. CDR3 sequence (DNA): TGTGCCAGCAGCGAGGGACTAGCGGGGACCTACGAGCAGTACTTC. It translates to CASSEGLAGTYEQYF.

In DNA form, the CDR3 reads TGCGCCAGCAGCCAAGATTCGACAGGGAGCTATGGCTACACCTTC. This sequence encodes CASSQDSTGSYGYTF. The V and J genes are TRBV4-1 and TRBJ1-2, with 7 nucleotides matching TRBD1. After removal of 0 bases from V and 4 bases from J, the junction contained 5 bases not matched to a gene. The CDR3 runs 15 residues. In germline, CDR1 is MGHRA, CDR2 YSYEKL.

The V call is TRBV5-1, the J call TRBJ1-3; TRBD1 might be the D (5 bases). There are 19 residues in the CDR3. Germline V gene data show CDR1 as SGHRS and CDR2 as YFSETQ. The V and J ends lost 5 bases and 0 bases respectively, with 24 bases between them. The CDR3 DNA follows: TGCGCCAGCAGACAAGCGGGATCAGGAAAGGGACGCTCTGGAAACACCATATATTTT. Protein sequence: CASRQAGSGKGRSGNTIYF.

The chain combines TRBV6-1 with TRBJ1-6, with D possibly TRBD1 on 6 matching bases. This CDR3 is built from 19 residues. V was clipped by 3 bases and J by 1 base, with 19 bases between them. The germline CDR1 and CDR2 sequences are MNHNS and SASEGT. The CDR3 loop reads CASSDGQHPFRSYNSPLHF. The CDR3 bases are TGTGCCAGCAGTGATGGACAGCACCCTTTTCGTTCCTATAATTCACCCCTCCACTTT.

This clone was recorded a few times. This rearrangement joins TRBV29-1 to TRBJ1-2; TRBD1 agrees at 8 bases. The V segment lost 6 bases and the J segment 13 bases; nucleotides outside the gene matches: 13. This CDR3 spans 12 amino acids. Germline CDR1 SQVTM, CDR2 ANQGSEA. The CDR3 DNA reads TGCAGCGTCCGAAGGGCGGACAGGGCCTTCACCTTC. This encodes CSVRRADRAFTF.

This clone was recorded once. CDR3 DNA: TGTGCCAGTAGTCCCTTAGACAGGGGGGCCAACGTCCTGACTTTC. Amino acids: CASSPLDRGANVLTF. The chain has TRBV19 and TRBJ2-6, with a possible D match to TRBD1 (6 bases). The CDR3 totals 15 residues. The germline V gene has CDR1 LNHDA and CDR2 SQIVND (reference sequence). The V end lost 5 bases, the J end lost 4 bases, and 12 bases lay between the germline ends.

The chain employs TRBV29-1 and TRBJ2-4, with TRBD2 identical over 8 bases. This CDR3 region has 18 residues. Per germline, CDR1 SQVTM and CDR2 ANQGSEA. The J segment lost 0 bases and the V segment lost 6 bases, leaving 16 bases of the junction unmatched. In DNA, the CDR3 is TGCAGCGTGGTAGCTCGGGGGGTAGCGGGACTAGCCAAAAACATTCAGTACTTC. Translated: CSVVARGVAGLAKNIQYF. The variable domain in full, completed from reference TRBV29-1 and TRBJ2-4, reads SAVISQKPSRDICQRGTSLTIQCQVDSQVTMMFWYRQQPGQSLTLIATANQGSEATYESGFVIDKFPISRPNLTFSTLTVSNMSPEDSSIYLCSVVARGVAGLAKNIQYFGAGTRLSVL.

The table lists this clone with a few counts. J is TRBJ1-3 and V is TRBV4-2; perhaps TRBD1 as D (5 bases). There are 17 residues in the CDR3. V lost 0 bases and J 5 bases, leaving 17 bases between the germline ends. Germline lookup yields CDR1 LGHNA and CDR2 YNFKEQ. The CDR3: CASSQDQGPGGRNTIYF. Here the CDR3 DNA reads TGTGCCAGCAGCCAAGACCAGGGCCCCGGGGGGAGAAACACCATATATTTT.

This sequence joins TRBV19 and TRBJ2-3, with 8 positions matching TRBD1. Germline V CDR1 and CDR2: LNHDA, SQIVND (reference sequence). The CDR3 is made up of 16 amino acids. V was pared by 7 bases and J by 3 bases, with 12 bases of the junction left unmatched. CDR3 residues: CASIQSNGQGTDTQYF. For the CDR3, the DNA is TGTGCCAGTATTCAGAGTAACGGACAGGGTACAGATACGCAGTATTTT.

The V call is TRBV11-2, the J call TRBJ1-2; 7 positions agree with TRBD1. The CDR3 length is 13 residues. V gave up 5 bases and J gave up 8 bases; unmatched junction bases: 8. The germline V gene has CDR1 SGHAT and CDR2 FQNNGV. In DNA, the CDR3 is TGTGCCAGCAGCCCGGACAGGCTAAGGGGCTACACCTTC. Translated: CASSPDRLRGYTF.

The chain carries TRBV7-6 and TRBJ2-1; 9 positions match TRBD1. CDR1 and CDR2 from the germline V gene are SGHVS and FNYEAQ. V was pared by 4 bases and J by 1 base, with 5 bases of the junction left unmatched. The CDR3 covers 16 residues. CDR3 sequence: CASSSRTGASYNEQFF. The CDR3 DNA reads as TGTGCCAGCAGCTCTCGGACAGGGGCGTCCTACAATGAGCAGTTCTTC.

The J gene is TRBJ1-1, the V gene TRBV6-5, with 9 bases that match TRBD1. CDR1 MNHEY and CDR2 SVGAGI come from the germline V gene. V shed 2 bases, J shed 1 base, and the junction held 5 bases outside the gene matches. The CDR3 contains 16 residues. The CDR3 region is CASSYRWTGANTEAFF. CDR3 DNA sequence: TGTGCCAGCAGTTACCGCTGGACAGGGGCGAACACTGAAGCTTTCTTT.

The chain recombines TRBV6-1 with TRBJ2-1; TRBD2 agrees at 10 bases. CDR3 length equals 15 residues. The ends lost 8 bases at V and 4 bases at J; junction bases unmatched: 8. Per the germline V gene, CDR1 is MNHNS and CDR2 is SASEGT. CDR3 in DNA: TGTGCCAGCGTACGGCTAGCGGGAGCTTACAATGAGCAGTTCTTC. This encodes CASVRLAGAYNEQFF.

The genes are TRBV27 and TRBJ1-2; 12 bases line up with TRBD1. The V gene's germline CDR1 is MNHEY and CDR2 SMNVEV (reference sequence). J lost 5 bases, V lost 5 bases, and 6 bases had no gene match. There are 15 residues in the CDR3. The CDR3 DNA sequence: TGTGCCAGCAGTATGGGACAGGGGGCGAGGTATGGCTACACCTTC. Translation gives CASSMGQGARYGYTF.

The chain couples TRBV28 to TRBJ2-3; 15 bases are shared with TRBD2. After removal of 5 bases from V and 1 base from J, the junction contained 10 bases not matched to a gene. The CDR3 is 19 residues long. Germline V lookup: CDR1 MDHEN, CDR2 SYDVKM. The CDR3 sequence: CASSPRTSGGDPRTDTQYF. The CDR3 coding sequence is TGTGCCAGCAGTCCCCGGACTAGCGGGGGGGACCCCCGCACAGATACGCAGTATTTT.